This TCR beta chain was captured in a study of cytomegalovirus exposure and HLA in healthy donors. Donors had nominal health at sampling but likely had unrecorded immune exposures. Primers included in the PCR were 60 Vbeta and 13 Jbeta primers. TCRdb keeps only in-frame clones here, not all; method: immunoSEQ multiplex PCR. Here the sample spans about 37,000 clones, roughly 81% being singletons. CDR3 length equals 16 residues. The V end was cut by 4 bases, the J end by 2 bases, with 16 bases between. Germline lookup yields CDR1 SGDLS and CDR2 YYNGEE. Sequencing used PBMCs. The receptor comes from a man between 25 and 39 years old in good health and CMV-seronegative. The gene calls are TRBV9 and TRBJ2-1; TRBD1 is a possible D gene (6 bases). The CDR3 region is CASSNNREYTYNEQFF. CDR3 DNA: TGTGCCAGCAGCAATAACAGGGAGTACACCTACAATGAGCAGTTCTTC. Supplemented by reference TRBV9 and TRBJ2-1, the full variable domain reads DSGVTQTPKHLITATGQRVTLRCSPRSGDLSVYWYQQSLDQGLQFLIQYYNGEERAKGNILERFSAQQFPDLHSELNLSSLELGDSALYFCASSNNREYTYNEQFFGPGTRLTVL.